What follows are 8 T cell receptor beta chains derived from one specimen sequenced in a study of spatial heterogeneity in lung cancer. TCRdb reprocessed the 5' RACE reads with MiXCR, giving one entry per CDR3 protein. Of tens of thousands of distinct CDR3 sequences in the sample, 4% to 6% are singletons; the top ten hold approximately 25%. Time point indicated: sample taken at primary tumor resection. Whole RNA from tumor, nontumor lung or frozen PBMC was sequenced unsorted. The specimen comprised PBMCs, sampled at surgery. Every receptor here comes from a female donor with early-stage non-small cell lung cancer.

In this sample, this clonotype turned up many times. The gene calls are TRBV9 and TRBJ2-7; D is ambiguous. Germline assignment: CDR1 SGDLS and CDR2 YYNGEE. The CDR3 spans 14 residues. V gave up 0 bases and J gave up 2 bases, with 9 bases separating them. The CDR3 region has the DNA TGTGCCAGCAGCGTAGGCGTCAGGCCCTACGAGCAGTACTTC. Translation: CASSVGVRPYEQYF.

The V call is TRBV2, the J call TRBJ1-1; D is undetermined. Trimming left V 8 bases short and J 4 bases short, with 8 bases between. From germline, CDR1 is SNHLY and CDR2 FYNNEI. The CDR3 consists of 11 residues. CDR3 residues: CASVRVTEAFF. The CDR3 bases are TGTGCCAGCGTGAGGGTCACTGAAGCTTTCTTT.

This clonotype was counted ten times or more. J is TRBJ2-3 and V is TRBV6-2 or TRBV6-3; 13 bases fit TRBD2. This CDR3 region has 16 residues. The V and J ends lost 6 bases and 3 bases, in that order; junction bases with no gene match: 6. Germline V CDR1 and CDR2: MNHEY, SVGEGT. CDR3 sequence: CASSPLTSGGTDTQYF. The DNA of the CDR3 is TGTGCCAGCAGCCCCCTGACTAGCGGGGGGACAGATACGCAGTATTTT.

The table lists this clonotype with many counts. The rearrangement links TRBV7-8 to TRBJ2-5; 7 bases align to TRBD2. Unmatched junction bases numbered 7, after V lost 5 bases and J lost 1 base. The CDR3 is 15 amino acids. Germline loops: CDR1 SGHVS, CDR2 FQNEAQ. CDR3 in DNA: TGTGCCAGCAGCGTTGCCGGGACTACCCAAGAGACCCAGTACTTC. As protein: CASSVAGTTQETQYF.

This clonotype occurred a few times. This chain's CDR3 is CASSSGTSGGPVMDTQYF. Written as DNA, the CDR3 is TGTGCCAGCAGCTCGGGGACTAGCGGGGGGCCCGTTATGGATACGCAGTATTTT. The rearrangement joins TRBV5-4 to TRBJ2-3; TRBD2 agrees at 15 bases. CDR3 length equals 18 residues. V lost 3 bases, J lost 6 bases, and 11 bases stayed unmatched. Germline CDR1 reads SGHNT; CDR2 reads YYREEE (reference sequence).

At least ten counts were recorded for this clonotype. The chain recombines TRBV3-1 with TRBJ2-3, with D perhaps matching TRBD2 (6 bases). The ends were cut back, 2 bases at V and 1 base at J, with 10 bases in the middle. The CDR3 is 15 residues long. Germline V gene sequence: CDR1 LGHDT, CDR2 YNNKEL (reference sequence). Here the CDR3 reads CASSQTGLGTDTQYF. CDR3 bases: TGTGCCAGCAGCCAAACGGGACTTGGCACAGATACGCAGTATTTT.

This clonotype has at least ten counts. The rearrangement uses TRBV9 and TRBJ2-7; 7 nucleotides line up with TRBD1. Germline V gene lookup returns CDR1 SGDLS and CDR2 YYNGEE. V gave up 3 bases and J gave up 0 bases; unmatched junction bases: 6. The CDR3 loop spans 15 amino acids. The CDR3 loop is CASSAGTDPSYEQYF. CDR3 DNA sequence: TGTGCCAGCAGCGCGGGGACAGACCCCTCCTACGAGCAGTACTTC.

The chain combines TRBV12-3 or TRBV12-4 with TRBJ1-4, with no clear D. There are 12 residues in the CDR3. Trimming removed 4 bases from V and 4 bases from J, with 4 bases in between. The CDR3 loop reads CASSYINEKLFF. For the CDR3, the DNA is TGTGCCAGCAGTTACATTAATGAAAAACTGTTTTTT.